These T cell receptor beta chains were read from a single sample in a study of PD-1 blockade in classical Hodgkin lymphoma. The method was immunoSEQ multiplex PCR; TCRdb's version includes in-frame clones alone and lacks a portion of them. Here the sample spans about 26,000 clones, approximately 67% being singletons. The material sequenced was peripheral blood mononuclear cells (PBMCs), taken before the second cycle of nivolumab. Receptor source: a human donor with classical Hodgkin lymphoma. CDR3s include the opening cysteine and the closing phenylalanine or tryptophan. The D gene is left open where the match is weak. Rows may omit the clone size; those that give it use once, few, many or a size class.

clone_size: few; d_call: TRBD1; j_call: TRBJ2-1; v_call: TRBV5-4; cdr3_nt: TGTGCCAGCAGCCTGACAGGGAAGCCCTCAGATGAGCAGTTCTTC; cdr3_aa: CASSLTGKPSDEQFF
clone_size: once; d_call: TRBD1; j_call: TRBJ2-1; v_call: TRBV9; cdr3_nt: TGTGCCAGCAGCGTAGGGGACAGTCTCGATGAGCAGTTCTTC; cdr3_aa: CASSVGDSLDEQFF
clone_size: NA; d_call: NA; j_call: TRBJ2-5; v_call: TRBV5-1; cdr3_nt: TGCGCCAGCAGCTTGCAAGAGACCCAGTACTTC; cdr3_aa: CASSLQETQYF
clone_size: NA; d_call: NA; j_call: TRBJ2-3; v_call: TRBV7-9; cdr3_nt: TGTGCCAGCAGCTTAACGAGACTCACAGATACGCAGTATTTT; cdr3_aa: CASSLTRLTDTQYF
clone_size: NA; d_call: TRBD2; j_call: TRBJ2-3; v_call: TRBV18; cdr3_nt: TGTGCCAGCTCAAAGGAGGCGGGGGGCCTCACAGATACGCAGTATTTT; cdr3_aa: CASSKEAGGLTDTQYF
clone_size: NA; d_call: TRBD2; j_call: TRBJ2-1; v_call: TRBV27; cdr3_nt: TGTGCCAGCAGCCTATTCCCACCTAGCGGGGGGCCTCCCCTGGCCGATGAGCAGTTCTTC; cdr3_aa: CASSLFPPSGGPPLADEQFF
clone_size: NA; d_call: NA; j_call: TRBJ2-3; v_call: TRBV4-3; cdr3_nt: TGCGCCAGCAGCCAAGGCGGGAGCACAGATACGCAGTATTTT; cdr3_aa: CASSQGGSTDTQYF
clone_size: NA; d_call: NA; j_call: TRBJ2-3; v_call: TRBV19; cdr3_nt: TGTGCCAGTAGACGACAGCAAAGCTCTAGCACAGATACGCAGTATTTT; cdr3_aa: CASRRQQSSSTDTQYF
clone_size: medium-sized; d_call: TRBD2; j_call: TRBJ2-7; v_call: TRBV7-9; cdr3_nt: TGTGCCAGCAGCCTCGGCGGGGGGAGCTACGAGCAGTACTTC; cdr3_aa: CASSLGGGSYEQYF
clone_size: NA; d_call: NA; j_call: TRBJ2-7; v_call: TRBV6-5; cdr3_nt: TGTGCCAGCAGTTACTCGGACAATTGGGAGCAGTACTTC; cdr3_aa: CASSYSDNWEQYF
clone_size: NA; d_call: TRBD1; j_call: TRBJ1-4; v_call: TRBV5-1; cdr3_nt: TGCGCCAGCAGCTTCGGGACAGGCGAAGAAAAACTGTTTTTT; cdr3_aa: CASSFGTGEEKLFF
clone_size: NA; d_call: NA; j_call: TRBJ2-3; v_call: TRBV11-3; cdr3_nt: TGTGCCAGCAGCTTAGGACAGACTAGCACAGATACGCAGTATTTT; cdr3_aa: CASSLGQTSTDTQYF
clone_size: NA; d_call: TRBD1; j_call: TRBJ1-6; v_call: TRBV2; cdr3_nt: TGTGCCAGCAGTCAGGGGACAGGGGATTCACCCCTCCACTTT; cdr3_aa: CASSQGTGDSPLHF
clone_size: few; d_call: NA; j_call: TRBJ1-1; v_call: TRBV5-4; cdr3_nt: TGTGCCAGCAGCTCACACCGGCCGGGGGCGAACACTGAAGCTTTCTTT; cdr3_aa: CASSSHRPGANTEAFF
clone_size: medium-sized; d_call: TRBD1; j_call: TRBJ1-1; v_call: TRBV6-1; cdr3_nt: TGTGCCAGCAGTTTGACAGGGCGAACTGAAGCTTTCTTT; cdr3_aa: CASSLTGRTEAFF